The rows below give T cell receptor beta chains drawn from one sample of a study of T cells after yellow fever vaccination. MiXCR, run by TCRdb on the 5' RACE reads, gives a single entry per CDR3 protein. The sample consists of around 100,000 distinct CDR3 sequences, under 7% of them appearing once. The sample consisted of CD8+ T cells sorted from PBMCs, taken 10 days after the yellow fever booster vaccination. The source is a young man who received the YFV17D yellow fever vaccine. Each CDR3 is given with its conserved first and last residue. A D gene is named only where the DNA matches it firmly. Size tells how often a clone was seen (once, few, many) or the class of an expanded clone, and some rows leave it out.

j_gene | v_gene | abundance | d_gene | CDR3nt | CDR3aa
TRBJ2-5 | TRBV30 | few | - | TGTGCCTGGAGTGTCTCAGCGGGTGAAGAGACCCAGTACTTC | CAWSVSAGEETQYF
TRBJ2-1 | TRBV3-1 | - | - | TGTGCCAGCAGCCAAGAGGTCTACACCCAAGGCTACAATGAGCAGTTCTTC | CASSQEVYTQGYNEQFF
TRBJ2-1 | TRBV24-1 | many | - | TGTGCCACCAGTGATTTATTTACGAATGAGCAGTTCTTC | CATSDLFTNEQFF
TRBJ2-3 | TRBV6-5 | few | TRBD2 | TGTGCCAGCAGTTACGGACTAGCGGGGGGGGCAGATACGCAGTATTTT | CASSYGLAGGADTQYF
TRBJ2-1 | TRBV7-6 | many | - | TGTGCCAGCAGCCTCGGGCCCGGCGCTAGATCGGGGGATGAGCAGTTCTTC | CASSLGPGARSGDEQFF
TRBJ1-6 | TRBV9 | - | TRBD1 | TGTGCCAGCAGCGCGGGGGACAGCAAGAATTCACCCCTCCACTTT | CASSAGDSKNSPLHF
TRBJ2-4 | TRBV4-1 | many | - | TGCGCCAGCAGCCAAGAGGGGATTTGGCAGGCTCTAGCCAAAAACATTCAGTACTTC | CASSQEGIWQALAKNIQYF
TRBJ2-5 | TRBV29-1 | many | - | TGCAGCGTTGATGGTTGGCAGCAAGAGACCCAGTACTTC | CSVDGWQQETQYF
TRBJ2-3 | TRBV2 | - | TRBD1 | TGTGCCACCAACGGACAGGGGGAGCTAGTCACAGATACGCAGTATTTT | CATNGQGELVTDTQYF
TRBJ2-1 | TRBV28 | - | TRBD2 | TGTGCCAGCAGTTCCGTAGCGGGGGCCCTACCCAGCTCCTACAATGAGCAGTTCTTC | CASSSVAGALPSSYNEQFF
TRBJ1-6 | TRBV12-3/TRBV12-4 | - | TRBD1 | TGTGCCAGCAGTAACACAGGGGGAAATTCACCCCTCCACTTT | CASSNTGGNSPLHF
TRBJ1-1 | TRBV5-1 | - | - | TGCGCCAGCAGCCCCCGGCGGGCAATGAACACTGAAGCTTTCTTT | CASSPRRAMNTEAFF
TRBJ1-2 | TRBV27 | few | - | TGTGCCAGCAGTTTAGGGGCAGGCGGCTATGGCTACACCTTC | CASSLGAGGYGYTF
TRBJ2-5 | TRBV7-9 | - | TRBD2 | TGTGCCAGCAGCATCCTCCGGGGGGACTCAAAAGAGACCCAGTACTTC | CASSILRGDSKETQYF
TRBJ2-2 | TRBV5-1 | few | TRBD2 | TGCGCCAGCAGCTTGGACAGCGGGGGTTTCCCCGGGGAGCTGTTTTTT | CASSLDSGGFPGELFF
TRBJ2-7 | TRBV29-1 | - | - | TGCAGCGCCCGGGGTGGTACTAACTACGAGCAGTACTTC | CSARGGTNYEQYF
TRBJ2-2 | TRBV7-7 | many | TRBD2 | TGTGCTAGCAGCTTAGCGGGGTCAGAGAACACCGGGGAGCTGTTTTTT | CASSLAGSENTGELFF
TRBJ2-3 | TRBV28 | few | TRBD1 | TGTGCCAGCATATCTCGGGACAGGGAGGGAGATACGCAGTATTTT | CASISRDREGDTQYF
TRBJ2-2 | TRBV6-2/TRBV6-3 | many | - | TGTGCCAGCAGTTACTTCGTAGGGACCGGGGAGCTGTTTTTT | CASSYFVGTGELFF
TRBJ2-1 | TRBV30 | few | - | TGTGCCTGGGGGACCAGTATCTACAATGAGCAGTTCTTC | CAWGTSIYNEQFF